This T cell receptor beta chain was identified in a study of T cell responses to AZD1222 COVID-19 vaccine. On this clone: Antigen unknown.

Whole-study results and caveats: Baseline serology detected seropositivity in only five or six AZD1222 recipients. There were mostly white British donors and more females than males, and clonal diversity was possibly underestimated. Repertoires were sampled only after the peak T cell response. Spike-wide vaccine-associated CD4 TCRs dominated at 160-218 and 743-854.

The CDR3 sequence is 12 residues long. Germline CDR1 reads SGHRS; CDR2 reads YFSETQ. V was cut by 5 bases and J by 1 base, with 7 bases left in between. Data came from immunoSEQ multiplex PCR; TCRdb stores just in-frame clones and leaves some out. The table shows 68,000 or so clones, with around nine tenths occurring only once. The sequencing here drew on peripheral blood, taken on day 0 of AZD1222 vaccination. This sequence joins TRBV5-1 and TRBJ2-7; D unclear. The clonotype was recovered from an adult in good health. The CDR3 DNA follows: TGCGCCAGCAGTAAAGATTCCTACGAGCAGTACTTC. It encodes CASSKDSYEQYF. Full variable domain (missing parts from reference TRBV5-1 and TRBJ2-7): KAGVTQTPRYLIKTRGQQVTLSCSPISGHRSVSWYQQTPGQGLQFLFEYFSETQRNKGNFPGRFSGRQFSNSRSEMNVSTLELGDSALYLCASSKDSYEQYFGPGTRLTVT.